Detailed here is one TCR beta chain. It lacks a known antigen. Base quality data are lacking; no much larger clone is found one base away. Each donor gave one peripheral blood draw, around 0.12 L on average, collected into heparinised tubes. Naive, central memory, regulatory and stem cell-like memory CD4+ T cells were sorted on a BD FACSAria II using a panel including CD45RO, CCR7, CD25, CD127, CD95 and CD27. Purity was above 95% for every sorted population. Right away, PBMCs were isolated by Lymphoprep density gradient centrifugation and were stained directly, with no culture step. So that batch effects would be minimized, each experiment stained and sorted samples in pairs, pairing one healthy donor with one patient. The entire isolated RNA was reverse transcribed using the High Capacity cDNA Reverse Transcription Kit, and thus expressed TCRB transcripts were sequenced. Naive, central memory and regulatory T cell samples underwent deep immunoSEQ sequencing, averaging around 3.9 million total reads per sample. Sorted cells were lysed in RLT buffer, and RNA was extracted using DNase-treated RNeasy Micro or Mini kits according to cell number. Each cell subset was processed on its own to prevent cross-contamination, while patient and healthy donor samples were processed together. The immunoSEQ multiplex PCR was used to amplify TCRB sequences from cDNA, generating 87-bp fragments that spanned the CDR3 region. The amplicons were sequenced using the Illumina HiSeq platform. Regarding the original processing steps: Synthetic template baselines were used to correct PCR bias computationally, reads within Hamming distance 2 were collapsed together, and singletons that could not be merged were discarded. Reads were aligned against IMGT to assign V, D and J genes, CDR3 length and insertions or deletions at six rearrangement sites. Clonotype counts were normalized to sorted cell number within each subset before computing true diversity and Gini coefficients with the tcR R package. The overlap coefficient, calculated on TCRB nucleotide sequences, was used to quantify repertoire sharing. The source is immuneACCESS, and TCRdb retained only in-frame sequences with V and J called. Part of the clones is not carried over; for the studies checked, unresolved V genes explain less than half of this, and the remainder is unexplained. The DNA was the basis for D and trimming; V, J and clone size are from that table. Present in this sample are more than 120,000 clones, roughly an eighth of which were seen just once. Under 1.5% of the sample comes from the top ten.

The data were taken from a study of beta chain features in type 1 diabetes (dated by TCRdb to 2017 to 2018). At the level of the whole study: Mean age, gender distribution, total cell number and subset yield were not different between patients and healthy donors. The study compared the TCRB repertoires of sorted circulating CD4+ T cell subsets in recently diagnosed type 1 diabetes patients with those in matched healthy donors. A total of roughly 100 million sorted cells were examined across all samples, and the number of cells per subset was strongly correlated with RNA yield. Regulatory and stem cell-like memory subsets were obtained from only 8 patients and roughly 8 healthy donors, while naive and central memory subsets were obtained from all 30 or so donors.

CDR1 and CDR2, per the germline V gene, are MDHEN and SYDVKM. Taken from cysteine to phenylalanine, the CDR3 has 17 residues. Left in the record is the CDR3 DNA by itself, 51 bases read in frame from the first base. On the study overall, not on this receptor specifically: Patients with type 1 diabetes made fewer insertions and deleted more nucleotides at VDJ recombination sites, implying thymic rearrangement abnormalities. The naive, central memory and regulatory TCRB repertoires appeared to resemble one another more closely among patients than among healthy donors. Shorter templates might be favored by PCR, yet because patient and control samples were amplified and corrected together, any such skew would affect both groups equally. Only small numbers of individuals were included in the HLA sub-analyses, which left unresolved whether HLA type had any influence on TCRB rearrangement. Type 1 diabetes patients showed a moderate but significant shortening of TCRB CDR3 length in all four CD4+ subsets. Because cDNA was sequenced instead of genomic DNA, highly expressing activated cells could be over-represented, though the groups showed no difference in activation or CD3 levels.

The material sequenced was central memory CD4+ T cells from blood. This clonotype was obtained from a man between 18 and 29 years old with type 1 diabetes. The chain employs TRBV28 and TRBJ2-5, with 10 junctional bases fitting TRBD1. The J call may be incorrect, as the DNA end agrees better with TRBJ2-7. The sequenced DNA is TGTGCCAGCAATTCAAACCCGGGACAGGGGACCCCCTACGAGCAGTACTTC. It codes for CASNSNPGQGTPYEQYF.